The 32 T cell receptor beta chains in this list originate from one sample, sequenced in a study of tumor-infiltrating lymphocytes in localized non-small cell lung cancer. TCRdb's copy holds only in-frame clones and misses some; the assay was immunoSEQ multiplex PCR. The sample has around 15,000 clones; roughly three quarters are singletons. Sequencing was carried out using lung tumor tissue. All receptors derive from a human donor with non-small cell lung cancer.

The chain employs TRBV28 and TRBJ2-2, with 11 bases aligning to TRBD2. Germline V gives CDR1 MDHEN, CDR2 SYDVKM. The V segment lost 3 bases and the J segment 4 bases; nucleotides outside the gene matches: 1. This CDR3 contains 15 residues. The CDR3 loop is CASSFGLAGTGELFF. The CDR3 DNA reads as TGTGCCAGCAGTTTTGGACTAGCGGGCACCGGGGAGCTGTTTTTT. Based on the CDR3 plus reference TRBV28 and TRBJ2-2, the full variable domain is DVKVTQSSRYLVKRTGEKVFLECVQDMDHENMFWYRQDPGLGLRLIYFSYDVKMKEKGDIPEGYSVSREKKERFSLILESASTNQTSMYLCASSFGLAGTGELFFGEGSRLTVL.

CDR3 DNA: TGTGCCAGTAGTATAGACACCACTGAAGCTTTCTTT. Protein sequence: CASSIDTTEAFF. This sequence joins TRBV19 and TRBJ1-1, with no clear D. V was pared by 0 bases and J by 4 bases, with 3 bases between. CDR1 is LNHDA and CDR2 is SQIVND in the germline V gene (reference sequence). This CDR3 has 12 residues.

The chain joins TRBV27 to TRBJ1-4; 7 nucleotides line up with TRBD1. The CDR3 contains 14 residues. CDR1 MNHEY and CDR2 SMNVEV come from the germline V gene (reference sequence). V gave up 6 bases and J gave up 7 bases; unmatched junction bases: 8. The CDR3 coding sequence is TGTGCCAGCAGGGGTAGGGGGCGTGGTGAAAAACTGTTTTTT. Translating it yields CASRGRGRGEKLFF.

The chain couples TRBV29-1 to TRBJ2-5, with 8 bases matching TRBD2. The CDR3 spans 13 residues. CDR1 and CDR2 from the germline V gene are SQVTM and ANQGSEA. After removal of 4 bases from V and 5 bases from J, the junction contained 6 bases not matched to a gene. In DNA form, the CDR3 reads TGCAGCGTTGCCAGCGGGAGTGGGGAGACCCAGTACTTC. Protein product: CSVASGSGETQYF.

The rearrangement uses TRBV6-5 and TRBJ1-1, with a possible D match to TRBD1 (6 bases). V was pared by 8 bases and J by 6 bases, with 13 bases between. Germline V CDR1 and CDR2: MNHEY, SVGAGI. The CDR3 length is 12 residues. CDR3 in DNA: TGTGCCAGCCGCAGGGGCTTGGCTGAAGCTTTCTTT. Its translation: CASRRGLAEAFF.

This clone is judged medium-sized. The gene calls are TRBV5-4 and TRBJ2-7; 14 positions agree with TRBD2. Germline trimming cut 3 bases from V and 0 bases from J; bases unmatched to any gene: 2. CDR1 is SGHNT and CDR2 is YYREEE in the germline V gene (reference sequence). The CDR3 totals 16 residues. CDR3 bases: TGTGCCAGCAGCTCCGGGACTAGCGGGAGCTCCTACGAGCAGTACTTC. This encodes CASSSGTSGSSYEQYF.

The J gene is TRBJ1-1, the V gene TRBV28, with D unresolved. The CDR3 loop spans 12 amino acids. V was shortened by 5 bases and J by 9 bases, with 13 bases between the two germline ends. Germline V CDR1 and CDR2: MDHEN, SYDVKM. This chain's CDR3 is CASSPPMPQAFF. The CDR3 DNA reads as TGTGCCAGCAGTCCCCCGATGCCTCAAGCTTTCTTT.

The chain combines TRBV7-9 with TRBJ2-7, with 9 bases identical to TRBD1. Unmatched junction bases numbered 4, after V lost 5 bases and J lost 2 bases. The CDR3 extends over 14 amino acids. Germline lookup yields CDR1 SEHNR and CDR2 FQNEAQ (reference sequence). CDR3 in DNA: TGTGCCAGCAGCCACAGGGGGCCGCCCTACGAGCAGTACTTC. It encodes CASSHRGPPYEQYF.

The chain uses TRBV29-1 and TRBJ2-7; D uncertain. Trimming removed 4 bases at V and 2 bases at J, with 12 bases between. In germline, CDR1 is SQVTM, CDR2 ANQGSEA. This CDR3 contains 13 residues. The CDR3 region is CSVVGHRAYEQYF. DNA of the CDR3: TGCAGCGTTGTAGGCCACCGGGCCTACGAGCAGTACTTC.

This clone was detected a few times. This chain uses TRBV2 with TRBJ1-5; no clear D gene. This CDR3 has 13 amino acids. Germline lookup yields CDR1 SNHLY and CDR2 FYNNEI. The V gene lost 5 bases and the J gene lost 0 bases, with 5 bases spanning the gap. The CDR3 region is CASSLDSNQPQHF. In DNA, the CDR3 is TGTGCCAGCAGTTTGGATAGCAATCAGCCCCAGCATTTT.

The chain joins TRBV4-2 to TRBJ2-4; 14 nucleotides align to TRBD2. CDR1 and CDR2 (germline): LGHNA, YNFKEQ. The trim removed 1 base at V and 0 bases at J, leaving 2 bases unmatched. The CDR3 length is 18 residues. Here the CDR3 DNA reads TGTGCCAGCAGCCAAGGACTAGCGGGGGGGCTAGCCAAAAACATTCAGTACTTC. Translating it yields CASSQGLAGGLAKNIQYF.

The J gene is TRBJ1-1, the V gene TRBV30; weak D call: TRBD1 (6 bases). Germline V gene sequence: CDR1 GTSNPN, CDR2 SVGIG (reference sequence). The germline V and J ends were trimmed by 1 base and 6 bases, with 9 bases remaining between them. The CDR3 has 12 amino acids. The DNA of the CDR3 is TGTGCCTGGAGTGAGGGGGGCGCTGAAGCTTTCTTT. The encoded protein is CAWSEGGAEAFF.

The chain employs TRBV30 and TRBJ2-7, with D perhaps matching TRBD1 (6 bases). Germline CDR1 is GTSNPN and CDR2 is SVGIG (reference sequence). This CDR3 has 16 residues. V was pared by 1 base and J by 3 bases, with 19 bases between. For the CDR3, the DNA is TGTGCCTGGAGTGCGGGATGGGGGCAGGGCCGCTACGAGCAGTACTTC. It specifies CAWSAGWGQGRYEQYF. Combining the CDR3 with reference TRBV30 and TRBJ2-7 gives the whole variable domain SQTIHQWPATLVQPVGSPLSLECTVEGTSNPNLYWYRQAAGRGLQLLFYSVGIGQISSEVPQNLSASRPQDRQFILSSKKLLLSDSGFYLCAWSAGWGQGRYEQYFGPGTRLTVT.

The CDR3 bases are TGCAGCGTTGAGGGGGACAGTGTCGGCTATGGCTACACCTTC. It yields the protein CSVEGDSVGYGYTF. The chain couples TRBV29-1 to TRBJ1-2; 7 bases match TRBD1. In germline, CDR1 is SQVTM, CDR2 ANQGSEA. Trimming cost V 3 bases and J 4 bases; bases outside gene matches: 8. There are 14 residues in the CDR3.

In its sample, this clone was seen a few times. The CDR3 sequence is CASSPLDGTEKLFF. CDR3 in DNA: TGTGCCAGCAGTCCCCTAGACGGAACAGAAAAACTGTTTTTT. The V gene is TRBV27, the J gene TRBJ1-4; D not resolved. Trimming removed 5 bases at V and 8 bases at J, with 15 bases between. Germline V lookup: CDR1 MNHEY, CDR2 SMNVEV (reference sequence). The CDR3 spans 14 residues.

The rearrangement joins TRBV4-2 to TRBJ1-3; the D is unclear. The germline CDR1 and CDR2 sequences are LGHNA and YNFKEQ. Trimming pared 3 bases from V and 0 bases from J, leaving 15 bases between. This CDR3 has 17 amino acids. The CDR3 region has the DNA TGTGCCAGCAGCCATCCGAAGGGCGAGAGCTCTGGAAACACCATATATTTT. It is translated as CASSHPKGESSGNTIYF.

The CDR3: CASSLQRGDYNEQFF. CDR3 DNA sequence: TGCGCCAGCAGCTTGCAACGAGGGGATTACAATGAGCAGTTCTTC. The chain joins TRBV5-1 to TRBJ2-1; D tentatively reads TRBD1 or TRBD2 (5 bases each). Germline CDR1 SGHRS, CDR2 YFSETQ. The CDR3 covers 15 residues. Between the trimmed V and J ends, which lost 1 base and 4 bases, there was a span of 12 bases.

The V call is TRBV6-1, the J call TRBJ2-1; 15 nucleotides align to TRBD2. This CDR3 is 15 amino acids long. Trimming took 5 bases from V and 8 from J; bases not matched to a gene: 4. The germline CDR1 and CDR2 sequences are MNHNS and SASEGT. The CDR3 reads CASSNGLAGGHEQFF. The CDR3 DNA is TGTGCCAGCAGTAACGGACTAGCGGGAGGGCATGAGCAGTTCTTC.

The genes are TRBV6-1 and TRBJ2-7; 9 bases line up with TRBD2. V gave up 7 bases and J gave up 1 base; unmatched junction bases: 5. CDR3 size: 14 residues. Germline V lookup: CDR1 MNHNS, CDR2 SASEGT. The CDR3 nucleotides are TGTGCCAGCAATTCAGCGGGAGGTTCCTACGAGCAGTACTTC. Translation: CASNSAGGSYEQYF.

The chain combines TRBV5-1 with TRBJ2-3, with D hard to call. CDR1 and CDR2 (germline): SGHRS, YFSETQ. V lost 0 bases and J 6 bases, leaving 17 bases between the germline ends. There are 16 residues in the CDR3. The CDR3 region is CASSLGTALPGDTQYF. CDR3 in DNA: TGCGCCAGCAGCTTGGGTACAGCCTTACCCGGGGATACGCAGTATTTT.

With regard to this clone: Germline is not matched at one junction end, which may reflect a read error. This chain joins TRBV15 and TRBJ1-2, with a possible D match to TRBD1 (5 bases). This CDR3 has 14 amino acids. CDR1 is LNHNV, CDR2 YYDKDF, per germline (reference sequence). CDR3 bases: TGTGCCACCAGCGGAGATCGGGACAACTATGGCTACACCTTC. Protein: CATSGDRDNYGYTF. Supplemented by reference TRBV15 and TRBJ1-2, the full variable domain reads DAMVIQNPRYQVTQFGKPVTLSCSQTLNHNVMYWYQQKSSQAPKLLFHYYDKDFNNEADTPDNFQSRRPNTSFCFLDIRSPGLGDTAMYLCATSGDRDNYGYTFGSGTRLTVV.

This rearrangement joins TRBV7-9 to TRBJ1-3, with TRBD1 as a possible D gene (6 bases). The CDR3 spans 15 residues. Deletions cut 4 bases from V and 0 bases from J, with 10 bases between. The germline gives CDR1 SEHNR, CDR2 FQNEAQ (reference sequence). The CDR3 nucleotides read TGTGCCAGCAGCTCCTACAGGGACTCTGGAAACACCATATATTTT. Translating it yields CASSSYRDSGNTIYF.

This chain uses TRBV6-1 with TRBJ2-7; a possible D gene is TRBD2 (5 bases). This CDR3 region has 14 residues. V was cut by 8 bases and J by 2 bases, with 16 bases left in between. Germline assignment: CDR1 MNHNS and CDR2 SASEGT. The CDR3: CASEAVRSAYEQYF. In DNA form, the CDR3 reads TGTGCCAGCGAAGCGGTTCGGTCGGCCTACGAGCAGTACTTC.

This chain's CDR3 is CASSPAGGRVDEQFF. In nucleotides, the CDR3 is TGTGCCAGCAGCCCGGCGGGGGGTAGGGTTGATGAGCAGTTCTTC. The rearrangement joins TRBV7-3 to TRBJ2-1, with TRBD2 identical over 8 bases. Trimming took 5 bases from V and 8 from J; bases not matched to a gene: 11. Germline CDR1 and CDR2: SGHTA and FQGTGA. The CDR3 spans 15 residues.

V is TRBV28 and J is TRBJ2-3; D remains ambiguous. The CDR3 extends over 11 amino acids. Deletions cut 2 bases from V and 6 bases from J, with 3 bases between. Germline V gene lookup returns CDR1 MDHEN and CDR2 SYDVKM. For the CDR3, the DNA is TGTGCCAGCAGTTTACGGGATACGCAGTATTTT. This codes for CASSLRDTQYF.

This chain uses TRBV9 with TRBJ2-1, with D hard to call. This CDR3 has 13 amino acids. CDR1 and CDR2 (germline): SGDLS, YYNGEE. The V end lost 0 bases, the J end lost 4 bases, and 5 bases lay between the germline ends. In DNA form, the CDR3 reads TGTGCCAGCAGCGTAGGAGAGTACAATGAGCAGTTCTTC. Translation gives CASSVGEYNEQFF. Supplemented by reference TRBV9 and TRBJ2-1, the full variable domain reads DSGVTQTPKHLITATGQRVTLRCSPRSGDLSVYWYQQSLDQGLQFLIQYYNGEERAKGNILERFSAQQFPDLHSELNLSSLELGDSALYFCASSVGEYNEQFFGPGTRLTVL.

The V and J genes are TRBV4-2 and TRBJ2-5; the match to TRBD1 covers 8 bases. Trimming took 2 bases from V and 2 from J; bases not matched to a gene: 4. CDR1 LGHNA and CDR2 YNFKEQ come from the germline V gene. CDR3 length equals 15 residues. In DNA, the CDR3 is TGTGCCAGCAGCCAATATCGGGACAGGCAAGAGACCCAGTACTTC. It translates to CASSQYRDRQETQYF.

The chain combines TRBV10-3 with TRBJ2-1; no clear D. Germline lookup yields CDR1 ENHRY and CDR2 SYGVKD. V gave up 10 bases and J gave up 7 bases, with 11 bases separating them. The CDR3 consists of 11 residues. This chain's CDR3 is CATTSANEQFF. CDR3 coding DNA: TGTGCCACGACCTCTGCTAATGAGCAGTTCTTC.

CDR3 sequence reads: CASSLGTSTDTQYF. In DNA, the CDR3 is TGTGCCAGCAGCTTAGGCACCAGCACAGATACGCAGTATTTT. The chain links TRBV7-2 to TRBJ2-3, with D uncertain. The CDR3 extends over 14 amino acids. The ends were cut back, 1 base at V and 0 bases at J, with 5 bases in the middle. Germline loops: CDR1 SGHTA, CDR2 FQGNSA.

This rearrangement joins TRBV6-5 to TRBJ2-3; D is undetermined. V was clipped by 6 bases and J by 2 bases, with 12 bases between them. Looked up from germline, CDR1 is MNHEY and CDR2 is SVGAGI. The CDR3 covers 14 residues. The CDR3 nucleotides are TGTGCCAGCAGCAGAAGGGATGCCACAGATACGCAGTATTTT. It yields the protein CASSRRDATDTQYF.

This clone has only one observation. CDR3: CASRNTGNYNEQFF. The CDR3 DNA reads as TGCGCCAGCAGGAACACCGGGAACTACAATGAGCAGTTCTTC. The chain is built from TRBV5-1 and TRBJ2-1; D might be TRBD2 (5 bases). The CDR3 totals 14 residues. V lost 5 bases and J lost 3, with 12 bases in between. CDR1 and CDR2 from the germline V gene are SGHRS and YFSETQ.

This clone was seen a single time. This chain joins TRBV5-1 and TRBJ2-5; TRBD1 aligns across 10 bases. The J segment lost 5 bases and the V segment lost 3 bases, leaving 4 bases of the junction unmatched. CDR1 and CDR2 from the germline V gene are SGHRS and YFSETQ. The CDR3 spans 14 residues. CDR3 bases: TGCGCCAGCAGCTCATGGACAGGGGGGGAGACCCAGTACTTC. This sequence encodes CASSSWTGGETQYF.